This record concerns one T cell receptor beta chain sequence. This record comes from a study of blood T cell repertoires in COVID-19. Across the whole study: PBMCs, B-cell-depleted T cells, or T cells provided the cDNA or gDNA that made up the material.

Method: immunoSEQ multiplex PCR; TCRdb's copy keeps in-frame clones and lacks some. The sample holds some 80,000 clones, approximately 90% seen once. The CDR3 covers 19 residues. This sequence originates from a human donor in a cohort sampled during active COVID-19. The sample comprised peripheral blood. The chain is built from TRBV1 and TRBJ2-3; the DNA was not compared with TRBD2, the D call given in the table. TRBV1 has pseudogene status. CDR3 DNA sequence: TGCACCAGCAGCCAAGAGGGGCCAGCGGGGGGTTCCTTCACAGATACGCAGTATTTT. This translates into CTSSQEGPAGGSFTDTQYF.